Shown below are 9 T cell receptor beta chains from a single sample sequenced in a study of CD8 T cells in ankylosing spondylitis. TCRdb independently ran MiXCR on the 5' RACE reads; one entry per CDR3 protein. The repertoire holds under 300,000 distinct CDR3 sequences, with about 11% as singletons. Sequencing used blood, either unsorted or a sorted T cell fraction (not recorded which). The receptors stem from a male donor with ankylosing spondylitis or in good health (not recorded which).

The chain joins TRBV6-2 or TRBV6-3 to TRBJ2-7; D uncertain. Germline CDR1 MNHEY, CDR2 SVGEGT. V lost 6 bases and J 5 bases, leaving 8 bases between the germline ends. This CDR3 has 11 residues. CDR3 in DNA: TGTGCCAGCAGCAGGAAGAACGAGCAGTACTTC. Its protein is CASSRKNEQYF.

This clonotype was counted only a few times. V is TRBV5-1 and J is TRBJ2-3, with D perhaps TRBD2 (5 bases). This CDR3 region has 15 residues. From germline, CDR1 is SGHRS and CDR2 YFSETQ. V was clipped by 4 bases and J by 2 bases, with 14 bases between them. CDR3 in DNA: TGCGCCAGCAGCCGCAGGACTGAATCCACAGATACGCAGTATTTT. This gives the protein CASSRRTESTDTQYF. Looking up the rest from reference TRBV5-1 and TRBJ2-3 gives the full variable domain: KAGVTQTPRYLIKTRGQQVTLSCSPISGHRSVSWYQQTPGQGLQFLFEYFSETQRNKGNFPGRFSGRQFSNSRSEMNVSTLELGDSALYLCASSRRTESTDTQYFGPGTRLTVL.

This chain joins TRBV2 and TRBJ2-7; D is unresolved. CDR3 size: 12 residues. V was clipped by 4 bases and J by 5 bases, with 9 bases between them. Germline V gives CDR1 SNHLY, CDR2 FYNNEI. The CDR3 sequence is CASSGAGDEQYF. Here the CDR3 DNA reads TGTGCCAGCAGTGGGGCTGGGGACGAGCAGTACTTC.

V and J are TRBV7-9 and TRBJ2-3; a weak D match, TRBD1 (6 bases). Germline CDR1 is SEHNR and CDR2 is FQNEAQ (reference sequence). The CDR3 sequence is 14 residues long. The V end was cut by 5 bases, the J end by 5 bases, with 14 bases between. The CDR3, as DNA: TGTGCCAGCAGCCCCAGGGGTTTTGGAGATACGCAGTATTTT. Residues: CASSPRGFGDTQYF.

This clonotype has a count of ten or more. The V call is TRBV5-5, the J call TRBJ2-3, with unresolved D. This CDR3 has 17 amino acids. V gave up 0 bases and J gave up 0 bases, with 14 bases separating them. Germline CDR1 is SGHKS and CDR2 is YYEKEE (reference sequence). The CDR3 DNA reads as TGTGCCAGCAGCTTGGCACGCGTCCCAACTAGCACAGATACGCAGTATTTT. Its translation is CASSLARVPTSTDTQYF.

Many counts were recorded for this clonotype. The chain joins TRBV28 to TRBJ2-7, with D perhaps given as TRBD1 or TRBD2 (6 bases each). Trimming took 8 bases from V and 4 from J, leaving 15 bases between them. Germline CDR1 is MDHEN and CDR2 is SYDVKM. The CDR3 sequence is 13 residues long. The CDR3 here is CASVGGLRYEQYF. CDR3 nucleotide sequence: TGTGCCAGCGTTGGGGGGCTTCGGTACGAGCAGTACTTC.

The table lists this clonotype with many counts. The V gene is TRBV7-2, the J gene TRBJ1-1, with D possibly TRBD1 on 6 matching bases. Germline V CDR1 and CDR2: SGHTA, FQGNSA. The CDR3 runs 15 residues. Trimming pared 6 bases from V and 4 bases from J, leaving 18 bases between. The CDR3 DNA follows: TGTGCCAGCAGTCTCCACGGGACACAGGGCACTGAAGCTTTCTTT. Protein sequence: CASSLHGTQGTEAFF.

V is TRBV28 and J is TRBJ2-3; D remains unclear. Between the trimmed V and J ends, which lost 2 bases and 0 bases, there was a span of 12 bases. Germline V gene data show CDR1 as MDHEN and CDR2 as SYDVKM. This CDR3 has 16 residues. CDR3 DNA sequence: TGTGCCAGCAGTTTAGGGCCGGGCAGCAGCACAGATACGCAGTATTTT. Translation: CASSLGPGSSTDTQYF.

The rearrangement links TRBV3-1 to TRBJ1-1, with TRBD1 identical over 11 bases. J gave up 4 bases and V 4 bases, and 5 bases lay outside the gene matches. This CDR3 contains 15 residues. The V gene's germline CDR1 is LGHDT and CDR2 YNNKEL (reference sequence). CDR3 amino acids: CASSLHGTGGTEAFF. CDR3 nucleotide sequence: TGTGCCAGCAGCCTCCACGGGACAGGGGGCACTGAAGCTTTCTTT.